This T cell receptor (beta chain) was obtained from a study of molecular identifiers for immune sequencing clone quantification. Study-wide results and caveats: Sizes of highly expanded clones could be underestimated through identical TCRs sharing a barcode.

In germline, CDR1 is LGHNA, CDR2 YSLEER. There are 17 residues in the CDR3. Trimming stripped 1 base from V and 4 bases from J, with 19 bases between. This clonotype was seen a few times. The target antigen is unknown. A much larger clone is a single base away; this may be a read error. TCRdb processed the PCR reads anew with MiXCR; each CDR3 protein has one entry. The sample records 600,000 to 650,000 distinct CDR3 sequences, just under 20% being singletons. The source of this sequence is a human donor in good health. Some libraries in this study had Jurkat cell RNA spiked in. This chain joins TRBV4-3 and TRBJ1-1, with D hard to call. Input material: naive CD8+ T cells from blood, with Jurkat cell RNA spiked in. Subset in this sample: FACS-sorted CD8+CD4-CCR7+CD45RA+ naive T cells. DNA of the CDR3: TGCGCCAGCAGCCAAGTTTGGGCATCACCATCGAGCACTGAAGCTTTCTTT. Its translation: CASSQVWASPSSTEAFF.